Below, 20 T cell receptor beta chains from the same sample are listed, as sequenced in a study of PD-L1 blockade in urothelial cancer. Using immunoSEQ multiplex PCR, the repertoire was profiled, and TCRdb retains in-frame clones only, with some absent. Of about 57,000 clones in the sample, 85% to 90% are singletons; the top ten hold approximately 2.9%. The sequencing used PBMCs, collected around atezolizumab (anti-PD-L1) treatment. The receptors stem from a man aged 45 to 65 with urothelial cancer.

This clone was seen a handful of times. This chain uses TRBV27 with TRBJ1-2; D is unresolved. CDR3 length equals 11 residues. Germline-derived CDR1 and CDR2 are MNHEY and SMNVEV (reference sequence). V gave up 11 bases and J gave up 1 base, with 8 bases separating them. DNA of the CDR3: TGTGCCTCCGGGTTTAACTATGGCTACACCTTC. Amino acid sequence: CASGFNYGYTF.

For this clone: One junction end disagrees with the germline gene, perhaps due to a read error. The chain links TRBV28 to TRBJ2-4, with 9 bases that match TRBD2. Germline CDR1 MDHEN, CDR2 SYDVKM. The CDR3 sequence is 11 residues long. The CDR3 region is CASSASGRTFF. The CDR3 nucleotides are TGTGCCAGCAGTGCGAGCGGGAGGACCTTCTTC.

The chain couples TRBV28 to TRBJ1-2; D gene ambiguous. Deletions cut 3 bases from V and 4 bases from J, with 12 bases between. Per the germline V gene, CDR1 is MDHEN and CDR2 is SYDVKM. The CDR3 spans 14 residues. The CDR3 region has the DNA TGTGCCAGCAGTTTTCGGCGGGGAGGCTATGGCTACACCTTC. As protein: CASSFRRGGYGYTF.

A remark on this clone: Its ends do not fully match the called genes, so a read error is possible. V is TRBV4-2 and J is TRBJ1-2, with no clear D. Germline V lookup: CDR1 LGHNA, CDR2 YNFKEQ. The CDR3 length is 11 residues. This CDR3 reads CASSQELRRVF. CDR3 coding DNA: TGTGCCAGCAGCCAAGAGCTCCGAAGAGTTTTC.

This chain uses TRBV11-2 with TRBJ2-1, with TRBD1 as a possible D gene (6 bases). The CDR3 contains 13 residues. Germline CDR1 reads SGHAT; CDR2 reads FQNNGV. V dropped 6 bases and J dropped 6 bases, with 12 bases sitting between them. The CDR3 protein is CASRTRQVNEQFF. CDR3 in DNA: TGTGCCAGCAGAACGAGACAGGTCAATGAGCAGTTCTTC.

The chain is built from TRBV6-5 and TRBJ1-1; D ambiguous. The CDR3 totals 12 residues. V lost 6 bases to trimming and J lost 7 bases, with 12 bases between them. Germline CDR1 MNHEY, CDR2 SVGAGI. The CDR3 coding sequence is TGTGCCAGCAGCTCGGTGGTTGGTGAAGCTTTCTTT. Translation gives CASSSVVGEAFF.

This clone appeared a few times. The V call is TRBV7-9, the J call TRBJ1-1; D is uncertain. V was cut by 4 bases and J by 0 bases, with 12 bases left in between. Germline V gene lookup returns CDR1 SEHNR and CDR2 FQNEAQ (reference sequence). The CDR3 length is 15 residues. The CDR3 DNA is TGTGCCAGCAGCTCCCCGAGAGACATGAACACTGAAGCTTTCTTT. Translated, it gives CASSSPRDMNTEAFF.

The V and J genes are TRBV5-6 and TRBJ1-6, with D maybe TRBD1 (5 bases). The CDR3 spans 16 residues. V was cut by 4 bases and J by 0 bases, with 11 bases left in between. Germline V gene lookup returns CDR1 SGHDT and CDR2 YYEEEE. The CDR3 here is CASSLTASSYNSPLHF. The CDR3, as DNA: TGTGCCAGCAGCCTGACAGCTAGCTCCTATAATTCACCCCTCCACTTT.

The chain couples TRBV5-1 to TRBJ2-1, with 15 bases aligning to TRBD2. Germline assignment: CDR1 SGHRS and CDR2 YFSETQ. The CDR3 extends over 17 amino acids. J gave up 8 bases and V 0 bases, and 6 bases lay outside the gene matches. The CDR3 nucleotides are TGCGCCAGCAGCTTGGCAACTGGACTAGCGGGAGGGTATGAGCAGTTCTTC. This gives the protein CASSLATGLAGGYEQFF.

V usage is TRBV9 and J usage is TRBJ1-3, with D possibly being TRBD1 (5 bases). Trimming took 0 bases from V and 2 from J, leaving 15 bases between them. Germline V lookup: CDR1 SGDLS, CDR2 YYNGEE. The CDR3 contains 17 residues. CDR3 sequence reads: CASSVATTGRAGNTIYF. The CDR3 nucleotides are TGTGCCAGCAGCGTAGCTACTACAGGCAGGGCTGGAAACACCATATATTTT.

The chain couples TRBV11-3 to TRBJ2-7; 10 bases are shared with TRBD1. The CDR3 contains 15 residues. V lost 4 bases to trimming and J lost 6 bases; unmatched junction nucleotides: 9. Germline lookup yields CDR1 SGHNT and CDR2 YENEEA. The CDR3 reads CASSYPGQGCCEQYF. CDR3 in DNA: TGTGCCAGCAGCTACCCGGGACAGGGGTGTTGCGAGCAGTACTTC. Full variable domain (rest looked up from reference TRBV11-3 and TRBJ2-7): EAGVVQSPRYKIIEKKQPVAFWCNPISGHNTLYWYLQNLGQGPELLIRYENEEAVDDSQLPKDRFSAERLKGVDSTLKIQPAELGDSAVYLCASSYPGQGCCEQYFGPGTRLTVT.

The rearrangement uses TRBV7-2 and TRBJ1-5; weak D call: TRBD1 (6 bases). Germline CDR1 is SGHTA and CDR2 is FQGNSA. This CDR3 spans 13 amino acids. Trimming stripped 5 bases from V and 9 bases from J, with 14 bases between. The CDR3 is CASSRTAQGPQHF. Written as DNA, the CDR3 is TGTGCCAGCAGCCGGACAGCCCAAGGGCCCCAGCATTTT.

The V and J genes are TRBV19 and TRBJ1-2, with 8 bases aligning to TRBD1. The CDR3 has 16 residues. CDR1 is LNHDA and CDR2 is SQIVND in the germline V gene (reference sequence). J gave up 7 bases and V 5 bases, and 15 bases lay outside the gene matches. The CDR3 reads CASSPNGQGESGGYTF. In DNA form, the CDR3 reads TGTGCCAGTAGTCCGAACGGACAGGGTGAATCGGGTGGCTACACCTTC.

In DNA form, the CDR3 reads TGCGCCAGCAGCTTGGGGGCAGGGTGGACCGGGGAGCTGTTTTTT. Residues: CASSLGAGWTGELFF. The V gene is TRBV5-1, the J gene TRBJ2-2; weak D call: TRBD1 (5 bases). The CDR3 is 15 amino acids. V shed 0 bases and J shed 5 bases, with 11 bases lying between them. CDR1 SGHRS and CDR2 YFSETQ come from the germline V gene.

The chain recombines TRBV19 with TRBJ1-3; D remains ambiguous. Trimming removed 9 bases from V and 0 bases from J, with 15 bases in between. Germline CDR1 is LNHDA and CDR2 is SQIVND (reference sequence). The CDR3 sequence is 15 residues long. The CDR3 here is CASRIDTNSGNTIYF. The CDR3 nucleotides read TGTGCCAGCAGGATCGACACAAACTCTGGAAACACCATATATTTT.

The rearrangement links TRBV7-9 to TRBJ1-5; D uncertain. CDR3 length equals 14 residues. Trimming took 6 bases from V and 1 from J, leaving 10 bases between them. In germline, CDR1 is SEHNR, CDR2 FQNEAQ (reference sequence). CDR3 region: CASSFPGSNQPQHF. CDR3 in DNA: TGTGCCAGCAGTTTCCCGGGGAGCAATCAGCCCCAGCATTTT.

This rearrangement joins TRBV5-4 to TRBJ2-1; 7 nucleotides match TRBD2. The J segment lost 9 bases and the V segment lost 3 bases, leaving 12 bases of the junction unmatched. The CDR3 is 15 residues long. The germline gives CDR1 SGHNT, CDR2 YYREEE (reference sequence). In nucleotides, the CDR3 is TGTGCCAGCAGCTCGGCCGGGGCGGGGAGGGTTGAGCAGTTCTTC. Residues: CASSSAGAGRVEQFF.

V is TRBV2 and J is TRBJ1-5; perhaps TRBD1 as D (6 bases). The germline CDR1 and CDR2 sequences are SNHLY and FYNNEI. V was shortened by 6 bases and J by 0 bases, with 12 bases between the two germline ends. The CDR3 length is 15 residues. In DNA, the CDR3 is TGTGCCAGCAGCGCTACAGGGCATAGCAATCAGCCCCAGCATTTT. This translates into CASSATGHSNQPQHF.

The chain couples TRBV2 to TRBJ2-4, with D possibly being TRBD1 (6 bases). Per germline, CDR1 SNHLY and CDR2 FYNNEI. The CDR3 spans 16 residues. V shed 5 bases and J shed 0 bases, with 14 bases lying between them. CDR3 sequence reads: CASSYTQGQAKNIQYF. The CDR3 DNA reads TGTGCCAGCAGTTATACACAGGGTCAAGCCAAAAACATTCAGTACTTC.

The chain is built from TRBV11-2 and TRBJ2-7, with unresolved D. The germline V and J ends were trimmed by 2 bases and 5 bases, with 10 bases remaining between them. The CDR3 covers 13 residues. The germline V gene encodes CDR1 SGHAT and CDR2 FQNNGV. As DNA, the CDR3 is TGTGCCAGCAGCTTAAACACGTATAACGAGCAGTACTTC. It codes for CASSLNTYNEQYF.